One sample yielded the 20 T cell receptor beta chains listed below, sequenced in a study of CD8+CD57+ T cells in acquired aplastic anemia. Researchers used genomic DNA as the template to profile TCR beta VDJ and CDR3. TCRdb itself ran the reads through MiXCR, one entry per CDR3 protein. The data hold 100,000 to 150,000 distinct CDR3 sequences, with approximately 61% observed a single time. CD8+CD57+ cell expansion had been shown by flow cytometry in patients chosen for sequencing. Sequenced: sorted CD4+, CD8+, or CD8+CD57+ T cells (not recorded which) from PBMCs. These receptors were taken from a human donor with aplastic anemia.

The CDR3 region has the DNA TGTGCCAGCAGCTTAGGGATGGGGGTGTTTGGACAATACCAAGAGACCCAGTACTTC. Amino acid sequence: CASSLGMGVFGQYQETQYF. The V and J genes are TRBV11-2 and TRBJ2-5, with D possibly being TRBD1 or TRBD2 (5 bases each). Germline V lookup: CDR1 SGHAT, CDR2 FQNNGV. Trimming stripped 1 base from V and 0 bases from J, with 21 bases between. The CDR3 length is 19 residues.

At least ten counts were recorded for this clonotype. The rearrangement joins TRBV27 to TRBJ2-7; TRBD2 matches at 8 bases. CDR1 is MNHEY, CDR2 SMNVEV, per germline (reference sequence). CDR3 size: 15 residues. V dropped 2 bases and J dropped 2; count of bases not matched to a gene: 5. The CDR3 loop reads CASSLGGGRPYEQYF. As DNA, the CDR3 is TGTGCCAGCAGTTTAGGCGGGGGGAGGCCCTACGAGCAGTACTTC.

The rearrangement uses TRBV19 and TRBJ1-5; D gene unclear. Germline V gene data show CDR1 as LNHDA and CDR2 as SQIVND (reference sequence). V lost 6 bases and J 5 bases, leaving 8 bases between the germline ends. The length of the CDR3 is 12 residues. The CDR3 loop is CASSPQDQPQHF. The CDR3 region has the DNA TGTGCCAGTAGCCCTCAAGATCAGCCCCAGCATTTT.

This clonotype has a count of ten or more. This sequence joins TRBV9 and TRBJ2-5, with D possibly called TRBD1 or TRBD2 (6 bases each). The CDR3 extends over 15 amino acids. V was shortened by 0 bases and J by 4 bases, with 13 bases between the two germline ends. Germline V gene lookup returns CDR1 SGDLS and CDR2 YYNGEE. CDR3 bases: TGTGCCAGCAGCGTAGCGGGAGAAGGGGGAGAGACCCAGTACTTC. Residues: CASSVAGEGGETQYF.

The gene calls are TRBV24-1 and TRBJ2-5; D is unclear. Per germline, CDR1 KGHDR and CDR2 SFDVKD. The CDR3 extends over 13 amino acids. Trimming shortened V by 4 bases and J by 2 bases, and 7 bases separated the two germline ends. CDR3 residues: CATSDRIQETQYF. CDR3 coding DNA: TGTGCCACCAGTGACAGGATTCAAGAGACCCAGTACTTC.

The gene calls are TRBV9 and TRBJ1-6, with D maybe TRBD1 (6 bases). The ends were cut back, 3 bases at V and 10 bases at J, with 14 bases in the middle. The germline V gene encodes CDR1 SGDLS and CDR2 YYNGEE. CDR3 length: 14 amino acids. CDR3 loop: CASSGGATNSPLHF. The CDR3 nucleotides read TGTGCCAGCAGCGGGGGGGCCACCAACTCACCCCTCCACTTT.

The chain employs TRBV7-9 and TRBJ2-7; a possible D gene is TRBD1 (5 bases). The germline gives CDR1 SEHNR, CDR2 FQNEAQ (reference sequence). V lost 3 bases, J lost 3 bases, and 9 bases lay in between. The CDR3 has 13 amino acids. The CDR3 reads CASSFPDSYEQYF. Here the CDR3 DNA reads TGTGCCAGCAGCTTTCCAGACAGCTACGAGCAGTACTTC.

This clonotype appeared many times. The rearrangement uses TRBV6-5 and TRBJ2-2; the D is unclear. The V gene lost 4 bases and the J gene lost 7 bases, with 13 bases spanning the gap. CDR1 and CDR2 (germline): MNHEY, SVGAGI. This CDR3 region has 14 residues. The CDR3 region is CASSSDPRGGELFF. The CDR3 nucleotides are TGTGCCAGCAGTTCGGATCCCCGAGGCGGGGAGCTGTTTTTT.

This clonotype has ten or more counts. The chain employs TRBV9 and TRBJ1-5; no firm D call. The CDR3 is 14 residues long. The V gene's germline CDR1 is SGDLS and CDR2 YYNGEE. With 2 bases removed from V and 0 bases from J, the gap between germline ends came to 6 bases. The CDR3 coding sequence is TGTGCCAGCAGCGTGGGATATAGCAATCAGCCCCAGCATTTT. Its protein product is CASSVGYSNQPQHF.

This chain links TRBV6-5 with TRBJ1-1; TRBD1 matches at 7 bases. V lost 5 bases and J lost 0; bases outside the gene matches: 6. The V gene's germline CDR1 is MNHEY and CDR2 SVGAGI. The CDR3 runs 15 residues. CDR3 region: CASSHPDRMNTEAFF. CDR3 DNA: TGTGCCAGCAGTCACCCGGACAGGATGAACACTGAAGCTTTCTTT.

This clonotype came up a few times. V gene TRBV2 combines with J gene TRBJ1-2; 10 bases line up with TRBD1. V dropped 1 base and J dropped 7; count of bases not matched to a gene: 6. This CDR3 has 15 residues. Germline V lookup: CDR1 SNHLY, CDR2 FYNNEI. CDR3 nucleotide sequence: TGTGCCAGCAGTGAAGGAGAGACAGGGGGCTTTGGCTACACCTTC. This encodes CASSEGETGGFGYTF.

A remark on this clonotype: Being one base from a much bigger clone, this may be a read error. This rearrangement joins TRBV25-1 to TRBJ2-1; unclear D gene. The V end was cut by 0 bases, the J end by 6 bases, with 9 bases between. CDR3 length: 14 residues. Germline V gene data show CDR1 as MGHDK and CDR2 as SYGVNS. The CDR3 DNA reads as TGTGCCAGCAGTGAATACAGCAGAAGCAATGAGCAGTTCTTC. Amino acid sequence: CASSEYSRSNEQFF.

The sample holds a few counts of this clonotype. The chain has TRBV7-8 and TRBJ1-1, with unresolved D. CDR3 length equals 13 residues. Looked up from germline, CDR1 is SGHVS and CDR2 is FQNEAQ. Trimming cost V 8 bases and J 11 bases, with 21 bases left between them. The CDR3 reads CASLILGSGSAFF. In nucleotides, the CDR3 is TGTGCCAGCTTAATCCTGGGGTCAGGTAGCGCTTTCTTT.

The chain combines TRBV5-1 with TRBJ1-1; tentative D call: TRBD1 (6 bases). CDR1 and CDR2 (germline): SGHRS, YFSETQ. CDR3 length equals 13 residues. The germline V and J ends were trimmed by 3 bases and 3 bases, with 9 bases remaining between them. In nucleotides, the CDR3 is TGCGCCAGCAGCTGGGGGGCGGACACTGAAGCTTTCTTT. Residues: CASSWGADTEAFF.

The rearrangement joins TRBV25-1 to TRBJ1-1; the D gene is possibly TRBD1 (5 bases). The germline CDR1 and CDR2 sequences are MGHDK and SYGVNS. V shed 1 base and J shed 4 bases, with 13 bases lying between them. The CDR3 loop spans 15 amino acids. This CDR3 reads CASSESRGTATEAFF. The CDR3 bases are TGTGCCAGCAGTGAATCCCGGGGGACGGCCACTGAAGCTTTCTTT.

The chain combines TRBV19 with TRBJ1-5; D is unclear. V was pared by 3 bases and J by 2 bases, with 5 bases between. The CDR3 loop spans 13 amino acids. Germline V CDR1 and CDR2: LNHDA, SQIVND (reference sequence). The CDR3, as DNA: TGTGCCAGTAGTATGGTAGGCAATCAGCCCCAGCATTTT. Protein: CASSMVGNQPQHF.

The chain is built from TRBV2 and TRBJ1-6; a possible D gene is TRBD1 (5 bases). CDR3 length: 13 residues. Germline loops: CDR1 SNHLY, CDR2 FYNNEI. V dropped 10 bases and J dropped 6 bases, with 13 bases sitting between them. The DNA of the CDR3 is TGTGCCACCGCCCAAAGGGGTAATTCACCCCTCCACTTT. This sequence encodes CATAQRGNSPLHF. The entire variable domain, with the rest obtained from reference TRBV2 and TRBJ1-6, is as follows: EPEVTQTPSHQVTQMGQEVILRCVPISNHLYFYWYRQILGQKVEFLVSFYNNEISEKSEIFDDQFSVERPDGSNFTLKIRSTKLEDSAMYFCATAQRGNSPLHFGNGTRLTVT.

CDR3 nucleotide sequence: TGCAGCGTTGAATTAGGAACAGGTATCTCCCAGTTCTTC. Translated, it gives CSVELGTGISQFF. The chain links TRBV29-1 to TRBJ2-1, with a weak D call TRBD1 (5 bases). V lost 2 bases and J 13 bases, leaving 18 bases between the germline ends. Germline V gives CDR1 SQVTM, CDR2 ANQGSEA. The CDR3 sequence is 13 residues long.

The chain couples TRBV11-2 to TRBJ2-7; a weak D match, TRBD2 (7 bases). The germline CDR1 and CDR2 sequences are SGHAT and FQNNGV. The CDR3 sequence is 17 residues long. The V and J ends lost 5 bases and 1 base respectively, with 21 bases between them. CDR3 in amino acids: CASSRSTGGGGSYEQYF. The CDR3 coding sequence is TGTGCCAGCAGCCGCTCAACGGGGGGCGGGGGTTCCTACGAGCAGTACTTC.

This clonotype has a handful of counts. The chain combines TRBV29-1 with TRBJ2-7; 10 bases align to TRBD1. Trimming cost V 1 base and J 2 bases; bases outside gene matches: 8. The CDR3 runs to 16 residues. Germline CDR1 is SQVTM and CDR2 is ANQGSEA. CDR3 residues: CSVEVAGQGVTYEQYF. The DNA for the CDR3 is TGCAGCGTTGAAGTAGCTGGACAGGGGGTCACCTACGAGCAGTACTTC.